One and the same sample provided the 21 T cell receptor beta chains below, sequenced in a study of T cell repertoires in cytomegalovirus infection. A single record per CDR3 protein comes from TCRdb applying MiXCR to the reads. This table holds fewer than 250,000 distinct CDR3 sequences, 22% found once. Material for sequencing was CD8+ T cells from PBMCs. All receptors derive from a human donor in good health (CMV status not recorded). Some clones in this sample may be carry-over from other donors' samples.

The V and J genes are TRBV12-5 and TRBJ1-2; D gene unclear. The length of the CDR3 is 12 residues. Germline V lookup: CDR1 LGHNT, CDR2 FRNRAP. V was cut by 10 bases and J by 4 bases, with 13 bases left in between. CDR3 residues: CATPRTVYGYTF. The CDR3 bases are TGTGCTACTCCCCGGACGGTCTATGGCTACACCTTC.

Ten or more counts support this clonotype. The chain is built from TRBV7-6 and TRBJ2-5, with D perhaps TRBD2 (5 bases). Trimming shortened V by 5 bases and J by 5 bases, and 18 bases separated the two germline ends. The germline gives CDR1 SGHVS, CDR2 FNYEAQ. The CDR3 is 15 amino acids. The CDR3 nucleotides read TGTGCCAGCAGCCACCCCGCCGGACCGGGGGAGACCCAGTACTTC. It translates to CASSHPAGPGETQYF.

This clonotype came up a few times. V usage is TRBV28 and J usage is TRBJ2-1, with 12 bases fitting TRBD2. This CDR3 contains 16 residues. V gave up 5 bases and J gave up 4 bases; unmatched junction bases: 6. Germline loops: CDR1 MDHEN, CDR2 SYDVKM. The CDR3 DNA is TGTGCCAGCAGTGCCTTGACTAGCGGGGGATACAATGAGCAGTTCTTC. Its translation: CASSALTSGGYNEQFF.

The chain is built from TRBV20-1 and TRBJ2-5; 13 bases agree with TRBD2. Germline V lookup: CDR1 DFQATT, CDR2 SNEGSKA (reference sequence). V shed 3 bases, J shed 5 bases, and the junction held 3 bases outside the gene matches. The CDR3 consists of 14 residues. CDR3 amino acids: CSARGLAGWETQYF. DNA of the CDR3: TGCAGTGCTAGGGGACTAGCGGGATGGGAGACCCAGTACTTC.

V is TRBV29-1 and J is TRBJ2-3; 10 positions agree with TRBD2. The CDR3 consists of 15 residues. After removal of 8 bases from V and 3 bases from J, the junction contained 11 bases not matched to a gene. Germline V gene sequence: CDR1 SQVTM, CDR2 ANQGSEA. This CDR3 is CSLTLAGVLTDTQYF. In DNA form, the CDR3 reads TGCAGCCTGACGCTAGCGGGGGTACTGACAGATACGCAGTATTTT.

This chain uses TRBV6-8 with TRBJ2-1, with 8 bases matching TRBD2. Germline lookup yields CDR1 MNHGY and CDR2 SAAAGT. CDR3 length: 16 residues. V trimming: 0 bases; J trimming: 2 bases; junction bases outside the gene matches: 3. This CDR3 reads CASSYSGGGPYNEQFF. DNA for the CDR3: TGTGCCAGCAGTTACTCGGGCGGGGGGCCCTACAATGAGCAGTTCTTC.

In its sample, this clonotype was seen many times. The chain carries TRBV2 and TRBJ2-2; 8 nucleotides align to TRBD2. Germline V CDR1 and CDR2: SNHLY, FYNNEI. This CDR3 region has 16 residues. J lost 2 bases, V lost 3 bases, and 5 bases had no gene match. CDR3 bases: TGTGCCAGCAGTGAGGCGGGGGGTGAAAACACCGGGGAGCTGTTTTTT. Its translation is CASSEAGGENTGELFF.

Concerning this clonotype itself: One end of the junction varies from germline; a read error may be responsible. The chain joins TRBV7-9 to TRBJ1-5, with unresolved D. Germline V gene data show CDR1 as SEHNR and CDR2 as FQNEAQ (reference sequence). The CDR3 totals 12 residues. This chain's CDR3 is CASSLGGQPLHF. The CDR3 DNA reads TGTGCCAGCAGCCTCGGAGGTCAGCCCCTGCATTTT.

This clonotype was seen many times. The chain carries TRBV7-9 and TRBJ1-6; D unresolved. CDR3 length: 12 residues. The germline V gene encodes CDR1 SEHNR and CDR2 FQNEAQ (reference sequence). Between the trimmed V and J ends, which lost 5 bases and 13 bases, there was a span of 12 bases. This chain's CDR3 is CASSRSPWPLHF. CDR3 in DNA: TGTGCCAGCAGCCGTAGTCCTTGGCCCCTCCACTTT.

With respect to this clonotype: An end of the junction does not agree with germline; a read error may underlie this. J is TRBJ1-5 and V is TRBV6-5, with a tentative D call TRBD1 (6 bases). Per the germline V gene, CDR1 is MNHEY and CDR2 is SVGAGI. The CDR3 covers 14 residues. The CDR3 DNA follows: TGTGCCAGCAGTTACGGGGTAGGGGGTCAGCACCAGCATTTT. It yields the protein CASSYGVGGQHQHF.

This clonotype was seen many times. The V and J genes are TRBV7-3 and TRBJ1-1; D is perhaps TRBD1 (5 bases). This CDR3 has 14 residues. Per germline, CDR1 SGHTA and CDR2 FQGTGA. Trimming took off 1 base at V and 6 bases at J, with 12 bases between the two ends. The CDR3 region is CASSLSAGSAEAFF. The CDR3 DNA follows: TGTGCCAGCAGCTTAAGTGCAGGGTCGGCTGAAGCTTTCTTT.

This clonotype was observed at least ten times. J is TRBJ2-7 and V is TRBV3-1; possible D gene TRBD1, 6 bases. The CDR3 is 15 amino acids. Between the trimmed V and J ends, which lost 2 bases and 1 base, there was a span of 12 bases. The V gene's germline CDR1 is LGHDT and CDR2 YNNKEL (reference sequence). CDR3 bases: TGTGCCAGCAGCCAATCGTTCGGACAGTCCTACGAGCAGTACTTC. This codes for CASSQSFGQSYEQYF.

This rearrangement joins TRBV20-1 to TRBJ2-3; D is perhaps TRBD2 (6 bases). Germline V gene sequence: CDR1 DFQATT, CDR2 SNEGSKA (reference sequence). V lost 7 bases and J lost 3, with 11 bases in between. The CDR3 totals 12 residues. CDR3 sequence: CSVRGMTDTQYF. The DNA of the CDR3 is TGCAGTGTCCGGGGGATGACAGATACGCAGTATTTT.

J is TRBJ2-2 and V is TRBV28, with 9 positions matching TRBD2. The V gene's germline CDR1 is MDHEN and CDR2 SYDVKM. CDR3 length equals 16 residues. Trimming removed 1 base from V and 5 bases from J; junction bases left unmatched: 5. CDR3 amino acids: CASSLSAGGRTGELFF. The CDR3 DNA is TGTGCCAGCAGTTTATCTGCGGGGGGGAGAACCGGGGAGCTGTTTTTT.

This clonotype was counted a few times. The chain carries TRBV7-9 and TRBJ2-2; TRBD1 matches 8 bases. The CDR3 spans 15 residues. Germline CDR1 SEHNR, CDR2 FQNEAQ (reference sequence). The ends lost 2 bases at V and 2 bases at J; junction bases unmatched: 1. In DNA, the CDR3 is TGTGCCAGCAGCTTACAGGGGGCAAACACCGGGGAGCTGTTTTTT. Amino acid sequence: CASSLQGANTGELFF.

This clonotype showed up many times. The gene calls are TRBV7-6 and TRBJ1-1; perhaps TRBD1 as D (6 bases). Germline CDR1 and CDR2: SGHVS and FNYEAQ. CDR3 length: 15 residues. V lost 1 base, J lost 11 bases, and 20 bases lay in between. This CDR3 reads CASSLDGGAHSGAFF. The CDR3 DNA reads TGTGCCAGCAGCTTAGATGGGGGGGCGCATTCTGGGGCTTTCTTT.

The gene calls are TRBV6-1 and TRBJ1-1; D call uncertain. The CDR3 runs 16 residues. CDR1 MNHNS and CDR2 SASEGT come from the germline V gene. The V end was cut by 1 base, the J end by 0 bases, with 12 bases between. The CDR3 loop is CASSEGTAPMNTEAFF. CDR3 nucleotide sequence: TGTGCCAGCAGTGAAGGAACGGCGCCAATGAACACTGAAGCTTTCTTT.

The chain employs TRBV28 and TRBJ1-1; D not resolved. V was cut by 2 bases and J by 6 bases, with 13 bases left in between. This CDR3 has 14 residues. Looked up from germline, CDR1 is MDHEN and CDR2 is SYDVKM. The CDR3 is CASSLGRHLAEAFF. In DNA form, the CDR3 reads TGTGCCAGCAGTTTAGGGCGCCACCTCGCTGAAGCTTTCTTT.

About this clonotype: One end of the junction fails to match germline, which may point to a read error. The chain couples TRBV7-3 to TRBJ2-7, with D tentatively TRBD2 (6 bases). Germline V gene lookup returns CDR1 SGHTA and CDR2 FQGTGA. The CDR3 contains 13 residues. This chain's CDR3 is CASSLTQAGEQYF. CDR3 bases: TGTGCCAGCAGCCTAACCCAAGCGGGCGAGCAGTACTTC.

This clonotype was seen at least ten times. The V and J genes are TRBV7-8 and TRBJ1-4; D not certain. The V gene lost 5 bases and the J gene lost 5 bases, with 9 bases spanning the gap. The CDR3 consists of 13 residues. CDR1 and CDR2 (germline): SGHVS, FQNEAQ. The CDR3 bases are TGTGCCAGCAGCCCTGCGGACAATGAAAAACTGTTTTTT. Protein sequence: CASSPADNEKLFF.

This clonotype showed up many times. The V and J genes are TRBV7-8 and TRBJ2-5; the D is unclear. This CDR3 is built from 14 residues. Germline CDR1 reads SGHVS; CDR2 reads FQNEAQ. V shed 2 bases and J shed 5 bases, with 12 bases lying between them. The CDR3 protein is CASSLTIPRETQYF. The CDR3 DNA follows: TGTGCCAGCAGCTTAACGATCCCCCGGGAGACCCAGTACTTC.